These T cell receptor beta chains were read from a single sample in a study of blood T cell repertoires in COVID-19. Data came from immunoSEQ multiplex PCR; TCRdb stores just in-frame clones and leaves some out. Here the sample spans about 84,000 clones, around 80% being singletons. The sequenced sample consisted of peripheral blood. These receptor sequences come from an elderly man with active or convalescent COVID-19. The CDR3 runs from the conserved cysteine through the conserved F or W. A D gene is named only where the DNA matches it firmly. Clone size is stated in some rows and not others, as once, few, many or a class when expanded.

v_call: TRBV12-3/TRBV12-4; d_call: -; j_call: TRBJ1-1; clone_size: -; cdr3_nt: TGTGCCAGCAGCCCTACAGGGAACACTGAAGCTTTCTTT; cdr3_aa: CASSPTGNTEAFF
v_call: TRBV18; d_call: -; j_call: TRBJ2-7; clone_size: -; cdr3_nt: TGTGCCAGCTCACCAGACTCGGGACTTTACGAGCAGTACTTC; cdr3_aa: CASSPDSGLYEQYF
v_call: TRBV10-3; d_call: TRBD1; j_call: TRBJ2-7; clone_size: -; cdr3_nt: TGTGCCACCACCGGACAGGGGGTGGGGGAGCAGTACTTC; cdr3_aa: CATTGQGVGEQYF
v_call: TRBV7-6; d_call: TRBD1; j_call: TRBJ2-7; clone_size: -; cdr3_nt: TGTGCCAGCAGCTCGAGGACCGGGACAGGGGAGTACGAGCAGTACTTC; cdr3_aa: CASSSRTGTGEYEQYF
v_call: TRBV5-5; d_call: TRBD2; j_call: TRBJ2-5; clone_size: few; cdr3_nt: TGTGCCAGCAGCTTGCAGCTAGCGGGGGGGCAAGAGACCCAGTACTTC; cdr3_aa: CASSLQLAGGQETQYF
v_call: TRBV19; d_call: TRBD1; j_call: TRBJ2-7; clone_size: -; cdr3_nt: TGTGCCAGTAGTAGCCGGACAGGTCAGCACGAGCAGTACTTC; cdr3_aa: CASSSRTGQHEQYF
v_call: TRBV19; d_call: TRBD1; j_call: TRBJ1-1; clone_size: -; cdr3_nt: TGTGCCAGTAGTCCCTTTAGGTCCGGGACAGGGACCACTGAAGCTTTCTTT; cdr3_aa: CASSPFRSGTGTTEAFF
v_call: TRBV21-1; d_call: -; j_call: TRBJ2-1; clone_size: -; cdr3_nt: TGTGCCAGCAGCAAGCGAAGGATTTTAGCGGGAGGGGGCTACAATGAGCAGTTCTTC; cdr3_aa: CASSKRRILAGGGYNEQFF
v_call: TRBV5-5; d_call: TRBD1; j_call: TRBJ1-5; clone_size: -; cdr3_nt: TGTGCCAGCAGCAGGACAGGGATCGATCAGCCCCAGCATTTT; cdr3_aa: CASSRTGIDQPQHF
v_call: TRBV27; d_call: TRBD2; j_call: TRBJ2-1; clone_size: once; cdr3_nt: TGTGCCAGCAGTTTATATGCCCTTCGGGGGGGTGGGGAGCAGTTCTTC; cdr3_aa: CASSLYALRGGGEQFF
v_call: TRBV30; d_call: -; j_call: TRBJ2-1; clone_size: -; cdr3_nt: TGTGCCTGGAGTCGGGGTGGGCTGAACCAGGATGAGCAGTTCTTC; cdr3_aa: CAWSRGGLNQDEQFF
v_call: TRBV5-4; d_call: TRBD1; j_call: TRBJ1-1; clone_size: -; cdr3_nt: TGTGCCAGCAGCCGACAGGGGGGGACGAACACTGAAGCTTTCTTT; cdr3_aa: CASSRQGGTNTEAFF
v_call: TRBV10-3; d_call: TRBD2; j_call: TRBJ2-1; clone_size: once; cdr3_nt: TGTGCCATCACTCCCGGCGTGCGGGGGTCGGATGAGCAGTTCTTC; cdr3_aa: CAITPGVRGSDEQFF
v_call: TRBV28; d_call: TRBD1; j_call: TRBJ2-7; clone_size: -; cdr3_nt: TGTGCCAGCAGTTTTGGCCTGAACTACGACAGGGACCACACCGTAGACTACGAGCAGTACTTC; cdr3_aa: CASSFGLNYDRDHTVDYEQYF
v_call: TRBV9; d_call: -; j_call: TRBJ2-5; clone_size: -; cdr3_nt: TGTGCCAGCAGCGTAGAGGGGGTCCAAGAGACCCAGTACTTC; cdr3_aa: CASSVEGVQETQYF
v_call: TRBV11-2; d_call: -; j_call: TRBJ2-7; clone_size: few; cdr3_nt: TGTGCCAGCAGCTTGGGACAAAACTACGAGCAGTACTTC; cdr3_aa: CASSLGQNYEQYF